The T cell receptor beta chain under discussion was sequenced for a study of control samples from healthy donors and cancer patients. Trimming removed 1 base from V and 4 bases from J, with 17 bases in between. This CDR3 is built from 17 residues. Sequencing used immunoSEQ multiplex PCR; TCRdb keeps in-frame clones, though not all of them. Among about 130,000 clones, 80% to 95% were seen once, and the ten largest hold 4.5% to 7%. The chain is built from TRBV6-7 and TRBJ1-5; perhaps TRBD1 as D (6 bases). TRBV6-7 has ORF status, its function being uncertain. The receptor comes from a man in his late teens or twenties in good health. Sequenced sample: blood. CDR3 residues: CASSYWGVYRVNQPQHF. For the CDR3, the DNA is TGTGCCAGCAGTTACTGGGGCGTATACAGGGTTAATCAGCCCCAGCATTTT.